This T cell receptor (beta chain) derives from a study of neurological immune-mediated disorders. The authors produced cDNA by 5'RACE using 10-nucleotide random UMIs. Per sequencing run, 15-18 subjects together gave over 160 million TCR-beta sequences. TCRdb passed the 5' RACE reads through MiXCR, listing each CDR3 protein once. The sample shows more than 45,000 distinct CDR3 sequences, more than 9.5% of them seen only once. Serving as healthy controls were blood bank volunteers based in Maryland, USA. Unsorted libraries were prepared from 2 million PBMCs held at -80 C. This clonotype appeared many times. Trimming cost V 6 bases and J 6 bases; bases outside gene matches: 6. Germline values: CDR1 MDHEN, CDR2 SYDVKM. The CDR3 consists of 13 residues.

The TCR was taken from a man aged 55-75 years in good health. Sequencing was carried out using PBMCs. V is TRBV28 and J is TRBJ1-2, with 8 bases aligning to TRBD1. CDR3 sequence: CASSFSGGDGYTF. CDR3 in DNA: TGTGCCAGCAGCTTCTCAGGGGGCGATGGCTACACCTTC.